This TCR beta chain stems from a study of tumor-infiltrating lymphocytes in primary liver carcinoma. Study overall: The cohort consisted of patients whose primary liver carcinoma was surgically resected.

For blood RNA, unsorted whole blood served as the source, and germline DNA was extracted too. Details on this clonotype: The germline gene is not matched at one end of the junction; a read error may be the cause.

Production of TCR beta cDNA used roughly 0.55 ug total RNA together with a constant-region primer. Slightly modified ARM-PCR, run as three nested multiplex PCR rounds, produced the TCR beta libraries. The first two PCR rounds used TRBV1-TRBV30 primers with a Cbeta primer, approximately 10 cycles each. MiXCR was run by TCRdb on the multiplex PCR reads, yielding one entry per CDR3 protein. The data contain hundreds of thousands of distinct CDR3 sequences, nearly 60% of them singletons. CDR3 size: 17 residues. CDR1 and CDR2 from the germline V gene are SGHNT and YYREEE (reference sequence). The chain joins TRBV5-4 to TRBJ2-5; the D gene is possibly TRBD2 (6 bases). The TCR originated in a woman aged 25 to 39 with primary liver carcinoma and hepatitis B virus infection. The sequencing input was peripheral blood. The CDR3 region has the DNA TGTGCCAGCAGCTTAAATCGCGAGCCTATCTCTGCGGGGACCCATTACTTC. Residues: CASSLNREPISAGTHYF.